This record concerns one TCR beta chain sequence. This clonotype has a count of ten or more. Its antigen remains unidentified. No base quality values were provided; no much bigger clone lies one nucleotide off. Stable Graves' hyperthyroidism was defined as the absence of progression to ophthalmopathy over 18 months of follow-up. Hyperthyroidism patients were newly diagnosed, had a disease duration of under 2 months, and were aged 18 to 65 years. The study excluded patients with uncontrolled infections, other autoimmune diseases, pregnancy or lactation. Diagnoses were established on the basis of clinical symptoms, serum thyroxine and TRAb, thyroid ultrasound, and orbital computed tomography. Total RNA was extracted using Trizol reagent, and RNA quality was assessed on an Agilent 2100 Bioanalyzer. This entry comes from a study of T cells in Graves' hyperthyroidism and ophthalmopathy (dated by TCRdb to about 2019). At the level of the whole study: To identify distinguishing TCR V-J signatures, a discovery cohort of around 98 patients was used, comprising fewer than 45 with Graves' ophthalmopathy and around 57 with stable Graves' hyperthyroidism. Prospective prediction of ophthalmopathy was tested in an independent validation cohort of 18 to 20 hyperthyroidism patients and 15 to 17 patients who later progressed to ophthalmopathy. For training and testing, the 100 patients in the discovery cohort were randomly divided in a 7:3 ratio. Thyroid tissue and blood T-cell repertoires from over 5 Graves' hyperthyroidism patients were also compared in the study. Following sampling, methimazole starting at 30 mg daily was given to hyperthyroidism patients, and high-dose intravenous methylprednisolone was given to ophthalmopathy patients. TCR Vbeta CDR3 sequencing of fewer than 150 peripheral blood samples (over 40 ophthalmopathy, 70 to 85 hyperthyroidism and roughly 17 progressor patients) is reported in the paper. Paper-wide results and their limitations: During validation, the model predicted progression to ophthalmopathy a median of around six months ahead of onset, with 60% to 71% sensitivity and roughly 75% specificity. Blood samples also contained most of the expanded thyroid clonotypes (frequency above 0.001), which suggests that blood repertoires may reflect thyroid immune responses. A 13 V-J signature model separated ophthalmopathy from stable hyperthyroidism, with roughly 88% sensitivity and 81% to 82% specificity in cross-validation and 80%/75% in testing. Sample size was not statistically predetermined, and blinding of investigators to group allocation was not performed.

The TCR beta CDR3 regions were amplified from RNA transcripts. The TCR CDR3 was subjected to a first round of RT-PCR using the HTBI primer set and the Qiagen OneStep RT-PCR kit. A second multiplex PCR round built the libraries, followed by size selection and purification. Libraries were sequenced paired-end with 100 bp reads on an Illumina HiSeq2000. On the study's bioinformatics: SOAPnuke was used to process the raw data, throwing out any read that contained adapters or uncalled bases, had a mean Phred below 15, or lacked an exact constant-primer or identifier match. COPE v1.2.5 was used to merge high-quality paired reads, and clonotypes were defined as unique nucleotide sequences. MiTCR v1.1 was used to align the clonotypes against IMGT TRBV, TRBD and TRBJ reference segments. Analysis was restricted to V-J combinations with a frequency above 0.0001, which covered roughly 99% of repertoires. The TCS score was defined as F50 (clonal expansion) divided by E x V (chaos), with BLOSUM62-based TCRdist calculated between CDR3 peptides within each V-J. Welch's t-statistics and random forest reduced fewer than 550 V-J features to roughly 13, which were used in a naive Bayes classifier (R e1071). Thyroid-blood repertoire similarity was quantified with the Morisita-Horn index. Starting from the raw public reads, TCRdb applied fastp trimming at Q25, assembled clones with MiXCR and retained in-frame beta chains. CDR3 protein duplicates are merged, each entry listing the most common genes and DNA. TCRdb's processing, not the authors', yielded these V and J calls. The sample table records 80,000 to 100,000 distinct CDR3 sequences; about 40% of these occur just once. The ten most abundant clones make up roughly a tenth of the sample.

The receptor comes from a woman in her twenties or thirties with Graves' hyperthyroidism. The sequenced material came from peripheral blood or thyroid tissue (not recorded which).

Here is the DNA: TGTGCCAGCAGTTTAACAGAAAATTCACCCCTCCACTTT. This translates into CASSLTENSPLHF. The sequence joins TRBV27 to TRBJ1-6; the D gene cannot be named for sure. The CDR3 contains 13 residues, cysteine and phenylalanine counted. The retained sequence is limited to the CDR3, 39 bases, with the frame set at the first base. V gives up 2 bases and J gives up 7 bases, and the segment between their germline ends measures 6 bases. CDR1 and CDR2 (MNHEY, SMNVEV) derive from the germline V gene (reference sequence).